Described below is a single TCR beta chain sequence and its context. This clonotype was counted a few times. Its antigen remains undetermined. Base qualities are not recorded, but no much larger clone differs from it by a single base. The sample is drawn from a study of T-cell memory formation after mild COVID-19 (dated by TCRdb to about 2021). About the investigation overall: TCR sequence clusters from the two donors were largely donor specific. Longitudinal TCRalpha and TCRbeta repertoire sequencing tracked T-cell clones expanding and contracting after mild COVID-19 in a couple of donors. Two young, previously healthy adult volunteers, one female and one male, were included in the cohort.

Ficoll-Paque density gradient centrifugation was the method used to isolate PBMCs. On the study overall, not on this receptor specifically: Balanced CD4/CD8 phenotypes were observed for clones contracting from day 15 to 85, whereas a bias towards CD4+ was observed for a second wave of clones expanding from day 15 to 37. Only two mild cases were covered in the study, and larger cohorts including severe cases with pre-infection samples were considered necessary. SARS-CoV-2 specificity of the second-wave clones peaking on day 37 was not confirmed. Some responding clones were detected in pre-infection memory, which suggested that pre-existing cross-reactive memory T cells had joined the SARS-CoV-2 response. Contracting CD4+ clones were found mainly in CM and EM memory subsets, while CD8+ clones were enriched in EMRA.

These reads were obtained on an Illumina NovaSeq 6000. TCRalpha and TCRbeta cDNA libraries were built by 5'RACE with constant-segment primers, adding sample barcodes and unique molecular identifiers. RNA was extracted from every sample with Trizol reagent. Library amplification was performed in two PCR steps, and a second sample barcode and Illumina TruSeq adapters were introduced in the second step. Sequencing of the libraries was done on an Illumina NovaSeq, producing 2 x 150 bp paired-end reads. Regarding the original processing steps: The reads were demultiplexed and collapsed into UMI-guided consensus sequences using migec v1.2.7. Using mixcr v2.1.11, UMI consensuses were aligned to TRA and TRB V and J templates and then assembled into clonotypes. A clonotype was counted as expanded or contracted only when both edgeR and NoisET called the clonotype significant, with the noise models trained on biological replicates. For edgeR calls, a false discovery rate-adjusted p below 0.01 and a log2 fold-change threshold of 1 were applied. PCA with hierarchical clustering of max-normalized trajectories of the 1000 most abundant clonotypes was used as exploratory dynamics analysis. Separately sequenced CD4+ and CD8+ repertoires were used to assign a CD4 or CD8 phenotype to each responding clone. TCRdb reanalyzed the raw reads on its own, using fastp at Q25 for trimming and MiXCR for clone calling, and kept in-frame beta chains. Each CDR3 protein appears once, grouped with its most common genes and DNA. These V and J calls rely on TCRdb rather than the paper's analysis. This sample holds 400,000 to 500,000 distinct CDR3 sequences; 20% were observed only once. The ten biggest clones cover approximately 8.1% of the sample.

V is shortened by 4 bases, J by 0 bases, and the region joining them spans 16 bases. From a lookup of the germline V gene, CDR1 and CDR2 are SGHRS and YFSETQ. The CDR3 contains 17 residues, cysteine and phenylalanine counted. Solely the CDR3 DNA is kept, with 51 bases framed from the first base. The TCR comes from an adult woman who had mild COVID-19 (a few samples of this study predate the infection). The sample titles of this study are shuffled in the database, so cell type and time point are left out; the donor was told from shared clones. The chain couples TRBV5-1 to TRBJ2-2, with a tentative D call of TRBD1 or TRBD2, each matching 7 bases. Sequenced sample: PBMCs or a T cell subset sorted from them (not recorded which). The sequence in DNA is TGCGCCAGCAGCCAGGGGGGGCAGCCCGCGAACACCGGGGAGCTGTTTTTT. Translated, it reads CASSQGGQPANTGELFF.